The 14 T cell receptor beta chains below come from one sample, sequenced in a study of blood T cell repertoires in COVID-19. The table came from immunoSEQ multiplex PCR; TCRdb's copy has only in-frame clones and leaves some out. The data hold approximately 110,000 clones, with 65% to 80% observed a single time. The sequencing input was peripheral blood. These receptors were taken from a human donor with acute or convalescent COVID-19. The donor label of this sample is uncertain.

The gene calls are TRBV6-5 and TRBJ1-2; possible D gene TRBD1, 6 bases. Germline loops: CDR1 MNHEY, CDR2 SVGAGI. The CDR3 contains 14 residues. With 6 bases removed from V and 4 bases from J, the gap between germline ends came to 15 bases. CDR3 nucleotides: TGTGCCAGCAGCAGTAATGGACAGCTCTATGGCTACACCTTC. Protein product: CASSSNGQLYGYTF.

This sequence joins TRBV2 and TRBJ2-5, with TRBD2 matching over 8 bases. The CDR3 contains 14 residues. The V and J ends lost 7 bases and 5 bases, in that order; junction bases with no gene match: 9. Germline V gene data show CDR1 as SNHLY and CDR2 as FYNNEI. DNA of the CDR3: TGTGCCAGCACACTCACGGGGGGGCGGGAGACCCAGTACTTC. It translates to CASTLTGGRETQYF.

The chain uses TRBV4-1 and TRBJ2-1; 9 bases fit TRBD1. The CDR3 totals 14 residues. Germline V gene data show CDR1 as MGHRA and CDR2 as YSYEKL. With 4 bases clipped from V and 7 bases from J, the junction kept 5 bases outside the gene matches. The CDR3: CASSLQGARNEQFF. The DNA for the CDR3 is TGCGCCAGCAGCCTACAGGGGGCGCGGAATGAGCAGTTCTTC.

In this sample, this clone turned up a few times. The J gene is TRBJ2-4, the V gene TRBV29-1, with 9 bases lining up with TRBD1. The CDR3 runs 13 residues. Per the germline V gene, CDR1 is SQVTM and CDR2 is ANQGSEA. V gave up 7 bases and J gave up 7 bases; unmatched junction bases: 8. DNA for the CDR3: TGCAGCGCCGTGACCGGGACAGGGAACATTCAGTACTTC. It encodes CSAVTGTGNIQYF.

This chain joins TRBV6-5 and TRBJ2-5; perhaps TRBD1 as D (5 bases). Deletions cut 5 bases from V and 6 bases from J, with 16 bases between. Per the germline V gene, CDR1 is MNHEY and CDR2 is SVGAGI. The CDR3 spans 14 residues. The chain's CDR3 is CASSRTGGQKTQYF. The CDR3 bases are TGTGCCAGCAGTAGAACAGGTGGCCAGAAGACCCAGTACTTC.

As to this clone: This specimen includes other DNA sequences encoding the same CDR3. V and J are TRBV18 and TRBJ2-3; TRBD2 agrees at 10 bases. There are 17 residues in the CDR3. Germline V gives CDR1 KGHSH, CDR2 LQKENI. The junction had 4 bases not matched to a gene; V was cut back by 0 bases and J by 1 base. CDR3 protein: CASSPPELAGGTDTQYF. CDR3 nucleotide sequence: TGTGCCAGCTCACCACCGGAGCTAGCGGGGGGCACAGATACGCAGTATTTT.

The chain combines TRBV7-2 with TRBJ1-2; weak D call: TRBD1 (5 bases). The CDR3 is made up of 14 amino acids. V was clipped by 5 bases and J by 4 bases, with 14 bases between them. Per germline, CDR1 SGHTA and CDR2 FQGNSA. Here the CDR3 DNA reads TGTGCCAGCAGCCTTGACGGGGGATTCTATGGCTACACCTTC. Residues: CASSLDGGFYGYTF.

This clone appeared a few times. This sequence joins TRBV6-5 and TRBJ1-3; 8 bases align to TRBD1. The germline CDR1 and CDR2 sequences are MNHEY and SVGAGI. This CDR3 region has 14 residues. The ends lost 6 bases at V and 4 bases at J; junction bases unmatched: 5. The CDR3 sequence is CASSRTGSGNTIYF. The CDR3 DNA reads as TGTGCCAGCAGCCGGACAGGGAGCGGAAACACCATATATTTT.

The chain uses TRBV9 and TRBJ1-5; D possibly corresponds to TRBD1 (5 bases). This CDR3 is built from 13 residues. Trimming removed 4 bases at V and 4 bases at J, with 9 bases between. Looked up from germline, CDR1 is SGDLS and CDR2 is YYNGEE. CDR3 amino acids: CASSTGGNQPQHF. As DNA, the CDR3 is TGTGCCAGCAGCACAGGTGGGAATCAGCCCCAGCATTTT.

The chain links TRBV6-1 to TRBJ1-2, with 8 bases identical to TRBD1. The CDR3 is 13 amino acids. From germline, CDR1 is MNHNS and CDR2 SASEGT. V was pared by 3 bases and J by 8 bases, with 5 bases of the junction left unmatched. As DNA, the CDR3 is TGTGCCAGCAGTGACGGACAGGGCCGGGGCTACACCTTC. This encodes CASSDGQGRGYTF.

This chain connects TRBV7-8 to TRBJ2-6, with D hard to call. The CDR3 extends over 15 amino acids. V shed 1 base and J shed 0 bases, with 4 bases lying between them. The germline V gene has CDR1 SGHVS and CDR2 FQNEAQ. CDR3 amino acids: CASSLGASGANVLTF. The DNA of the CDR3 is TGTGCCAGCAGCTTAGGGGCCTCTGGGGCCAACGTCCTGACTTTC.

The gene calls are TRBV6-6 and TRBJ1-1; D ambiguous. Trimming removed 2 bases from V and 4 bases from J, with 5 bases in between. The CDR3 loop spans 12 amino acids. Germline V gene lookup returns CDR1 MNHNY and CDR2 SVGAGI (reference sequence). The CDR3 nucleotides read TGTGCCAGCAGTTACATCAGCACTGAAGCTTTCTTT. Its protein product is CASSYISTEAFF.

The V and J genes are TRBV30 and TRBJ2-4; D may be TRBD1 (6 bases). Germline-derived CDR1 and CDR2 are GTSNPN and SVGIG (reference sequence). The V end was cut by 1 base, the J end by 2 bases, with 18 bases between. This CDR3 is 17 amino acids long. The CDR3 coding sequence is TGTGCCTGGAGTGGAACTTTTGGGACACCTACCAAAAACATTCAGTACTTC. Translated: CAWSGTFGTPTKNIQYF.

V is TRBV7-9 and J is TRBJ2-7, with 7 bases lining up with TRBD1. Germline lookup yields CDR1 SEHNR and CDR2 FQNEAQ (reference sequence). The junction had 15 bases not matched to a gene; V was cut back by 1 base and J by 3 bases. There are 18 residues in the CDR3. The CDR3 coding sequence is TGTGCCAGCAGCTTAGTGGGCAGGGGGACCGCAAACCTCTACGAGCAGTACGTC. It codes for CASSLVGRGTANLYEQYV.